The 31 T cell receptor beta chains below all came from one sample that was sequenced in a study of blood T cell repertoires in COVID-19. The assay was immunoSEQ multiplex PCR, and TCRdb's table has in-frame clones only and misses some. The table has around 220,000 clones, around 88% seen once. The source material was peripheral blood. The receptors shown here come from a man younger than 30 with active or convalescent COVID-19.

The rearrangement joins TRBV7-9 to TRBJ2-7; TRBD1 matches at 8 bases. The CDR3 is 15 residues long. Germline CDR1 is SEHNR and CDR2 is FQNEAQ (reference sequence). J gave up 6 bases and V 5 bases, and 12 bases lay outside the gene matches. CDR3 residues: CASSLDTGTGGEQYF. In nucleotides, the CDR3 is TGTGCCAGCAGCCTAGATACCGGGACAGGTGGCGAGCAGTACTTC.

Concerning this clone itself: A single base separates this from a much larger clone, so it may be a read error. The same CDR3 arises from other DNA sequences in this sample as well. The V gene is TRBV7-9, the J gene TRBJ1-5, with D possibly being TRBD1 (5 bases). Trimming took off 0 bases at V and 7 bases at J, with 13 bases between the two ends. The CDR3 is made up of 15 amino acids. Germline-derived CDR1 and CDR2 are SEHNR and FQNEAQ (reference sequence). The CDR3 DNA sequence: TGTGCCAGCAGCTTAGCAGGTGCCCGGGGGCAGCCCCAGCATTTT. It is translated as CASSLAGARGQPQHF.

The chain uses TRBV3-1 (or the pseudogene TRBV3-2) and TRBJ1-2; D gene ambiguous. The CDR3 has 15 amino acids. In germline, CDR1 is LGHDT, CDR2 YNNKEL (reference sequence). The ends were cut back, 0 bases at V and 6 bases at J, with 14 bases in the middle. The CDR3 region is CASSQDVRVFDGYTF. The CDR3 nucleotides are TGTGCCAGCAGCCAAGACGTTAGAGTTTTTGATGGCTACACCTTC.

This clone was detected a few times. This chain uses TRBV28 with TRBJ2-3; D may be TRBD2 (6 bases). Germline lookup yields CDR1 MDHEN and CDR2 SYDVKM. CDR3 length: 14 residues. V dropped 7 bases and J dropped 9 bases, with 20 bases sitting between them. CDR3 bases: TGTGCCAGCATTTCGCGACTAGATTTGTACACGCAGTATTTT. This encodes CASISRLDLYTQYF.

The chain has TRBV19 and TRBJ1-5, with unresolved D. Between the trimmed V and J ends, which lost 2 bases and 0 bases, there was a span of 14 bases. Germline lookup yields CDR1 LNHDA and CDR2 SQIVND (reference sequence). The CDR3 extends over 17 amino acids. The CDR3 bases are TGTGCCAGTAGTATAAGGCGGGGAAAAACTAGCAATCAGCCCCAGCATTTT. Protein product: CASSIRRGKTSNQPQHF.

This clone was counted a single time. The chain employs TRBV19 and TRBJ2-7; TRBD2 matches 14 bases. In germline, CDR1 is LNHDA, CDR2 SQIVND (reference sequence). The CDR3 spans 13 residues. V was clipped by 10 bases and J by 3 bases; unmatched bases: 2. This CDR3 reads CATGLAGGYEQYF. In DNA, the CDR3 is TGTGCCACCGGACTAGCGGGAGGCTACGAGCAGTACTTC.

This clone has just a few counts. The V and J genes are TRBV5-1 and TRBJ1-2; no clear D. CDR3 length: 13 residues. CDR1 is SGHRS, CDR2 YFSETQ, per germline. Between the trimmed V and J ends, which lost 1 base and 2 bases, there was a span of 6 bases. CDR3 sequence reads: CASSLPGNYGYTF. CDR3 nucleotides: TGCGCCAGCAGCTTGCCAGGAAACTATGGCTACACCTTC.

The CDR3 DNA is TGTGCCAGCAGCTTCCCGGGACAGGGGGCCGGTGGCTACACCTTC. It codes for CASSFPGQGAGGYTF. The chain has TRBV7-2 and TRBJ1-2, with 12 bases identical to TRBD1. The CDR3 is 15 amino acids. V trimming: 3 bases; J trimming: 7 bases; junction bases outside the gene matches: 6. The germline V gene encodes CDR1 SGHTA and CDR2 FQGNSA.

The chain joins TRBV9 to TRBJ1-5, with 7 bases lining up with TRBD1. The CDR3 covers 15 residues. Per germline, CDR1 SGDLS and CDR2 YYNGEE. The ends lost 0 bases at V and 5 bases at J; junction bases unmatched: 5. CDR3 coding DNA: TGTGCCAGCAGCGTAGAATTCGGGACAGATCAGCCCCAGCATTTT. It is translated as CASSVEFGTDQPQHF.

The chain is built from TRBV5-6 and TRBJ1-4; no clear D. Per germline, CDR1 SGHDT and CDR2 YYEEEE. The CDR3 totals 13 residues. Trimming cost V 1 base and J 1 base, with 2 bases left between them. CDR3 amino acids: CASSLQTNEKLFF. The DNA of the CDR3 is TGTGCCAGCAGCTTGCAAACTAATGAAAAACTGTTTTTT.

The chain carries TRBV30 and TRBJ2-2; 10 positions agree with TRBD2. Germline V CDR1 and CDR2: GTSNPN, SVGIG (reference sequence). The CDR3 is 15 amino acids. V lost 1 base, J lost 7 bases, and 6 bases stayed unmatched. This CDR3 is CAWSGSGRVSGELFF. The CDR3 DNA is TGTGCCTGGAGTGGAAGCGGGAGGGTAAGCGGGGAGCTGTTTTTT.

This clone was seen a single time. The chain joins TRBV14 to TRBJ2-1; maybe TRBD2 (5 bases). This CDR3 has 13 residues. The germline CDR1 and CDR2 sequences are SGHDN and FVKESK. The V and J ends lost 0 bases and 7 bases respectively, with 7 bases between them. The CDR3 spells CASSQDRGNEQFF. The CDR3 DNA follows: TGTGCCAGCAGCCAAGATCGAGGGAATGAGCAGTTCTTC.

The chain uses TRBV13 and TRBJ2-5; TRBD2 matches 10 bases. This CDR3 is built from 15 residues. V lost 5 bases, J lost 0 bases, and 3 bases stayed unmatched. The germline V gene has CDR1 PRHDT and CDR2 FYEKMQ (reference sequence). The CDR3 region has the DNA TGTGCCAGCAGCCGAGCGGGAGGGTACCAAGAGACCCAGTACTTC. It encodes CASSRAGGYQETQYF.

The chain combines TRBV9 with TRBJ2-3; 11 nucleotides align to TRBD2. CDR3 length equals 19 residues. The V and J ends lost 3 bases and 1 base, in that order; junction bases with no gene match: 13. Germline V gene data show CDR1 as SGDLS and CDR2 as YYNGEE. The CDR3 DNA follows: TGTGCCAGCAGCGAGGGACTAGCGGCCTCCCTTTCCGGCACAGATACGCAGTATTTT. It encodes CASSEGLAASLSGTDTQYF.

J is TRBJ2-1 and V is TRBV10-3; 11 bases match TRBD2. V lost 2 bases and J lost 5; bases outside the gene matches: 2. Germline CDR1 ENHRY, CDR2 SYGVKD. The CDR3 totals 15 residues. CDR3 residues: CAISEGTSGDNEQFF. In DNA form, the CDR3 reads TGTGCCATCAGTGAGGGGACTAGCGGAGACAATGAGCAGTTCTTC.

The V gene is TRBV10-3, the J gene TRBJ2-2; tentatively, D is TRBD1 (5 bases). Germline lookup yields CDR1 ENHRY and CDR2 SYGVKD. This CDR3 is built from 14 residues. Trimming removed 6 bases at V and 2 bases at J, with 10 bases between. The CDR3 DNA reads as TGTGCCATCAGAGTGACAGACAACACCGGGGAGCTGTTTTTT. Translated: CAIRVTDNTGELFF.

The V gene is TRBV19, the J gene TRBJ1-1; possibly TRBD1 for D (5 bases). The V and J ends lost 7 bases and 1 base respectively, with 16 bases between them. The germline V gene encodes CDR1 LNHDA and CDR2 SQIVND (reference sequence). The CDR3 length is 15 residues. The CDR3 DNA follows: TGTGCCAGTACCCCGGGTTGGGGCGGGAACACTGAAGCTTTCTTT. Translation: CASTPGWGGNTEAFF.

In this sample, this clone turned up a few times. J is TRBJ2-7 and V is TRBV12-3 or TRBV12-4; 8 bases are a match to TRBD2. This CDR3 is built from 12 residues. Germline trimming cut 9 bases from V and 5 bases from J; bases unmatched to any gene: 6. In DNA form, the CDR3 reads TGTGCCAGTACTAGCGGTCGCCACGAGCAGTACTTC. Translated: CASTSGRHEQYF.

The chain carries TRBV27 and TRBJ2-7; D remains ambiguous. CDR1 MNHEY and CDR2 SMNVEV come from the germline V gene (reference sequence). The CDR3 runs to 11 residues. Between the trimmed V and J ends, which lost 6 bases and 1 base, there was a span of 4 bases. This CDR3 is CASSFSYEQYF. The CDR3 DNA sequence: TGTGCCAGCAGCTTTTCCTACGAGCAGTACTTC.

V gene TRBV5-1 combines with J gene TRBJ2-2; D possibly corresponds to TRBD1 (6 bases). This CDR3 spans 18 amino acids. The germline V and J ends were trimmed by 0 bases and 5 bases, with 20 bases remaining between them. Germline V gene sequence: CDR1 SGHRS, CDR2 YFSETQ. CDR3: CASSLVRVGGHFTGELFF. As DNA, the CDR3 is TGCGCCAGCAGCTTGGTTCGTGTAGGGGGACATTTTACCGGGGAGCTGTTTTTT.

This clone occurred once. The DNA of the CDR3 is TGTGCCAGCAGTGAATTTGATACAGGCCGGAAAAACATTCAGTACTTC. Amino acids: CASSEFDTGRKNIQYF. The chain carries TRBV25-1 and TRBJ2-4; the D gene is possibly TRBD1 (5 bases). This CDR3 has 16 amino acids. V shed 1 base and J shed 4 bases, with 14 bases lying between them. Looked up from germline, CDR1 is MGHDK and CDR2 is SYGVNS.

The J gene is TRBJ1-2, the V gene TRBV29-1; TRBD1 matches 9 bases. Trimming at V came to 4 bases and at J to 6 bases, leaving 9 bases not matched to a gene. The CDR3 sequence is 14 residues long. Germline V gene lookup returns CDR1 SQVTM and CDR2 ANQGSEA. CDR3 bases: TGCAGCGTTGGGGGACAGGGAGGCGTAAATGGCTACACCTTC. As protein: CSVGGQGGVNGYTF.

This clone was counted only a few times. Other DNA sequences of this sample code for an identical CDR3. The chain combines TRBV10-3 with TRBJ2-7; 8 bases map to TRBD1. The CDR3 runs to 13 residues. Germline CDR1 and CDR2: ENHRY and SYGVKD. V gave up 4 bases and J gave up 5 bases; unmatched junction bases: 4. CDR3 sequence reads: CAISGGQGNEQYF. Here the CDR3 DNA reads TGTGCCATCAGTGGCGGACAGGGTAACGAGCAGTACTTC.

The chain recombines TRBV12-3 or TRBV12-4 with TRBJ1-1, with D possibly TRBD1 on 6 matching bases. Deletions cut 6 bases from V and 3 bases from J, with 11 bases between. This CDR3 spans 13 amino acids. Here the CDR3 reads CASRGGGYTEAFF. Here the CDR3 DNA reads TGTGCCAGCAGGGGAGGGGGGTACACTGAAGCTTTCTTT.

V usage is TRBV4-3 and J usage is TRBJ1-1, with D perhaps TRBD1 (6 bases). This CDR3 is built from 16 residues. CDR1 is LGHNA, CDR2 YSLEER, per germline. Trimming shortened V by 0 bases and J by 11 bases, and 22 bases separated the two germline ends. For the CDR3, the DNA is TGCGCCAGCAGCCAAGATCTAGAGCTCGGGGGGCTTCGGGCTTTCTTT. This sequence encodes CASSQDLELGGLRAFF.

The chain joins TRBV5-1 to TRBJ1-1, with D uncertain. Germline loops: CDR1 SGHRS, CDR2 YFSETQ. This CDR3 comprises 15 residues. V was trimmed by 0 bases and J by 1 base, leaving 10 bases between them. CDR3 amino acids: CASSLALSGNTEAFF. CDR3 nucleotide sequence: TGCGCCAGCAGCTTGGCCCTATCAGGGAACACTGAAGCTTTCTTT.

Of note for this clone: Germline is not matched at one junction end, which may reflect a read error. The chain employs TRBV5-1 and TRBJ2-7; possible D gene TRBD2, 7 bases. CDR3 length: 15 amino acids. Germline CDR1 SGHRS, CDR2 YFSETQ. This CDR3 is CASSLGGGVSYEQYF. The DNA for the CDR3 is TGCGCCAGCAGTTTGGGAGGGGGTGTTTCCTACGAGCAGTACTTC. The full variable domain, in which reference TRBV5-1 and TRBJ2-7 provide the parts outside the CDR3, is KAGVTQTPRYLIKTRGQQVTLSCSPISGHRSVSWYQQTPGQGLQFLFEYFSETQRNKGNFPGRFSGRQFSNSRSEMNVSTLELGDSALYLCASSLGGGVSYEQYFGPGTRLTVT.

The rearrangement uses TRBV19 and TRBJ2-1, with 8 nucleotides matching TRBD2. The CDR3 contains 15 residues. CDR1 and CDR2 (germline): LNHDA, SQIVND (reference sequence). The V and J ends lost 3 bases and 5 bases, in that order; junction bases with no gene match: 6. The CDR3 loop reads CASSIWSGGNNEQFF. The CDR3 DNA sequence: TGTGCCAGTAGTATTTGGAGCGGGGGTAACAATGAGCAGTTCTTC.

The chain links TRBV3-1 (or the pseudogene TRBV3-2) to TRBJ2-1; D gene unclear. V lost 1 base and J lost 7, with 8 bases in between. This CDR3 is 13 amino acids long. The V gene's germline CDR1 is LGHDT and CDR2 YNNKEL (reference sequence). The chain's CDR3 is CASSQVTTNEQFF. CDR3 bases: TGTGCCAGCAGCCAAGTAACTACAAATGAGCAGTTCTTC.

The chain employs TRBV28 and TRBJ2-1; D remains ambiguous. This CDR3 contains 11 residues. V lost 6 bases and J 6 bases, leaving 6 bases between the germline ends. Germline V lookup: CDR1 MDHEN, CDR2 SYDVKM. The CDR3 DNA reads TGTGCCAGCAGCCCTCTCAATGAGCAGTTCTTC. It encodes CASSPLNEQFF.

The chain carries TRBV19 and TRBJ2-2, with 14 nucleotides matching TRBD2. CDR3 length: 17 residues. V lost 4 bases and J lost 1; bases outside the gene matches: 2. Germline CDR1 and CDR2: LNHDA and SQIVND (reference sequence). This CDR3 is CASSRGLAGENTGELFF. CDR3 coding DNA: TGTGCCAGTAGTAGGGGACTAGCGGGAGAGAACACCGGGGAGCTGTTTTTT.